This is a list of T cell receptor beta chains from one sample in a study of blood T cell repertoires in COVID-19. Assay used: immunoSEQ multiplex PCR; TCRdb lists only in-frame clones, some missing. The sample contains approximately 140,000 clones, about four fifths of which appear only once. The sample taken for sequencing was peripheral blood. The receptors were gathered from a human donor in a cohort sampled during active COVID-19. Both conserved end residues are trimmed from each CDR3. Not all rows give a size; the values are once, few, many and, for expanded clones, a class.

.	TRBV6-4	TRBJ2-3	ASSRSGSTDTQY
.	TRBV6-5	TRBJ2-7	ASRTTGDPLYEQY
.	TRBV4-3	TRBJ1-4	ASSQDLGLPGGNEKLF
.	TRBV5-1	TRBJ2-1	ASSPDTYNEQF
few	TRBV7-9	TRBJ1-5	ASSSDSSNQPQH
.	TRBV21-1	TRBJ2-5	ASSRERGGQAGETQY
.	TRBV3-1/TRBV3-2	TRBJ1-3	ASSQDRSSGNTIY
once	TRBV7-2	TRBJ2-2	ASSPQGVGELF
.	TRBV9	TRBJ2-7	ASSVDWEGYEQY
once	TRBV5-6	TRBJ1-4	ASSTQGRWREKLF
.	TRBV3-1/TRBV3-2	TRBJ1-6	ASSQFVAENNSPLH
once	TRBV5-5	TRBJ2-7	ASSSGWGGASYEQY
.	TRBV3-1/TRBV3-2	TRBJ2-3	ASSQPGGGEDTQY
.	TRBV4-2	TRBJ2-7	ASSQGFGTSGRSSYEQY
few	TRBV23-1	TRBJ1-2	ASSQPTDCRRIYGYT
.	TRBV28	TRBJ2-7	ASSLWGQGADEQY
.	TRBV6-1	TRBJ2-7	ASSETLRNYEQY
.	TRBV5-6	TRBJ2-7	ASSLGGASNYEQY
few	TRBV18	TRBJ1-6	ASSRDRTNSPLH
.	TRBV28	TRBJ2-2	ASRTPGPRGGELF
.	TRBV28	TRBJ2-3	ASSFGSRDTQY
.	TRBV5-1	TRBJ2-1	ASSLQWGAADEQF
few	TRBV5-1	TRBJ2-1	ASSITGGATDEQF
.	TRBV15	TRBJ2-7	ATSRDRGGYEQY
.	TRBV18	TRBJ1-5	ASSAQGSNQPQH
.	TRBV6-1	TRBJ2-7	ASSGAGTGYRPTSYEQY
.	TRBV18	TRBJ2-7	ASSPSPEVRSEQY
.	TRBV7-9	TRBJ1-1	ASSLDGWTANTEAF
.	TRBV11-2	TRBJ2-1	ASSNLAGRNEQF
few	TRBV27	TRBJ1-5	ASSLTGRGQPQH
.	TRBV5-1	TRBJ2-3	ASSSGTGRTDTQY
many	TRBV29-1	TRBJ1-2	SVLTGPYGYT
.	TRBV19	TRBJ1-6	ASSYQGALH
.	TRBV9	TRBJ2-5	ASSAQGSQETQY
.	TRBV6-6	TRBJ2-7	ASSYSRRGNHYEQY
.	TRBV27	TRBJ2-1	ASSQTWRQRNDNEQF
.	TRBV14	TRBJ1-3	ASSQYTEPFPGNTIY
.	TRBV6-4	TRBJ2-6	ASSAQPGSGANVLT
.	TRBV5-1	TRBJ2-7	ASKPAGTAYEQY
.	TRBV18	TRBJ2-5	ASSPGAGGETQY
.	TRBV2	TRBJ2-6	ASSDFLAGHSGANVLT
.	TRBV4-2	TRBJ1-4	ASSQDVGSEKLF
.	TRBV5-6	TRBJ2-7	ASSFQREVTYEQY
.	TRBV12-3/TRBV12-4	TRBJ1-1	ASSSDRGSEAF
.	TRBV18	TRBJ1-2	ASSPGQADGYT
.	TRBV15	TRBJ2-7	ATSRDRGSSYEQY
.	TRBV19	TRBJ2-3	ASSSEQGDTQY
.	TRBV7-6	TRBJ2-7	ASSLAGRESGEQY
.	TRBV18	TRBJ2-1	ATRTSGREGQF
once	TRBV11-2	TRBJ2-7	ASSRLAGDNEQY
.	TRBV18	TRBJ1-1	ASSLGQGATGTEAF
.	TRBV9	TRBJ2-4	ASSVLAGAGNIQY